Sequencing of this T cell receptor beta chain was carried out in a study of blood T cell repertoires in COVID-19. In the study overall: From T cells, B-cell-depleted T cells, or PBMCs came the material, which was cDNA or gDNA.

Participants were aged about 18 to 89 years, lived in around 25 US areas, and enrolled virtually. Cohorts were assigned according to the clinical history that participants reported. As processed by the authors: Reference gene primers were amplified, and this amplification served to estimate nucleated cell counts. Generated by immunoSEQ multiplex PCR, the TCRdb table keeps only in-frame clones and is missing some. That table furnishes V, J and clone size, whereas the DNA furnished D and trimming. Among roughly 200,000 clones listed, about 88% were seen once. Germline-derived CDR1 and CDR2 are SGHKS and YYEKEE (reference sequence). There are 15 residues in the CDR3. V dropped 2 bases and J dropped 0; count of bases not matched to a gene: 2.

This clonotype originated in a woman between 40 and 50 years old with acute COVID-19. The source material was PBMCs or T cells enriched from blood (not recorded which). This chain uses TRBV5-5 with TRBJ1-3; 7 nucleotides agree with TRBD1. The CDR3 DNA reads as TGTGCCAGCAGCTTCGACAGGGCCTCTGGAAACACCATATATTTT. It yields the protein CASSFDRASGNTIYF.